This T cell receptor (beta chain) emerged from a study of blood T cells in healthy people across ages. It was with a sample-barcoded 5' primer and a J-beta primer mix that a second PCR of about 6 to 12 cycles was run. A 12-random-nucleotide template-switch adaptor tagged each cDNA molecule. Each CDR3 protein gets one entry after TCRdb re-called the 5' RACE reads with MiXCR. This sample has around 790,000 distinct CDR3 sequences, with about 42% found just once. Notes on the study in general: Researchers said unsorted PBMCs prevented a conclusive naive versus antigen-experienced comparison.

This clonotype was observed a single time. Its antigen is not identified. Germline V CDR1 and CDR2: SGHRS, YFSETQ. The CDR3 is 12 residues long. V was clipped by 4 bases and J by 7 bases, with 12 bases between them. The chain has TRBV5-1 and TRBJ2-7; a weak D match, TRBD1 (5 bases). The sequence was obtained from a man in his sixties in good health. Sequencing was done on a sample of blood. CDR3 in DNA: TGCGCCAGCAGCAAGCTAGGGGATGAGCAGTACTTC. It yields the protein CASSKLGDEQYF.